Detailed here is one T cell receptor beta chain. Its antigen is still unknown. Base qualities are not recorded, but no much larger clone differs from it by a single base. The source of the sample is a study of technical replicates of blood from several donors (TCRdb year 2017). CDR1 MDHEN and CDR2 SYDVKM are derived from the germline V gene. CDR3 length: 12 amino acids, cysteine to phenylalanine. Just CDR3 DNA is preserved here, 36 bases in frame from base 1. At the junction V is shortened by 5 bases and J by 3 bases, with 8 bases in between. The library relied on the immunoSEQ multiplex PCR assay. Here the immuneACCESS table is served through TCRdb, limited to in-frame sequences with V and J called. Missing clones are a known gap in these copies; in checked studies unresolved V genes cover under half, and the rest lacks a known reason. The sample records approximately 82,000 clones, around 90% of which are singletons. Together, the top ten hold 0.3% to 0.45% of the sample.

The TCR originated in a human donor in good health. Some clones in this sample may be carry-over from other donors' samples. The rearrangement combines TRBV28 with TRBJ2-7; the D segment could be TRBD1, given 5 matching bases. Input material: T cells isolated from PBMCs. The CDR3 protein: CASSKDSYEQYF. The DNA is as follows: TGTGCCAGCAGTAAAGACAGCTACGAGCAGTACTTC.